Below, 24 T cell receptor beta chains from the same sample are listed, as sequenced in a study of blood T cell repertoires in COVID-19. TCRdb keeps only in-frame clones here, not all; method: immunoSEQ multiplex PCR. This sample yields 500,000 or so clones, of which 87% are seen a single time; under 0.85% belongs to the top ten. Sequences were obtained from PBMCs or T cells enriched from blood (not recorded which). The receptors shown here come from a woman aged 18-29 years who had recovered from COVID-19.

The chain couples TRBV6-5 to TRBJ1-2; TRBD1 agrees at 7 bases. J was trimmed by 3 bases and V by 6 bases; bases with no gene match: 4. The CDR3 contains 13 residues. Germline CDR1 is MNHEY and CDR2 is SVGAGI. CDR3 residues: CASRVGTDYGYTF. The CDR3 region has the DNA TGTGCCAGCAGAGTGGGGACAGACTATGGCTACACCTTC.

This chain joins TRBV5-1 and TRBJ2-7; 9 nucleotides align to TRBD2. The ends lost 6 bases at V and 2 bases at J; junction bases unmatched: 6. The germline gives CDR1 SGHRS, CDR2 YFSETQ. This CDR3 comprises 14 residues. The CDR3 region is CASTGTSLTYEQYF. The CDR3 region has the DNA TGCGCCAGCACGGGGACTAGCCTAACCTACGAGCAGTACTTC.

This clone was detected only once. The V call is TRBV28, the J call TRBJ2-7; 11 nucleotides agree with TRBD2. V shed 5 bases and J 3 bases; nucleotides not matched to a gene: 9. There are 16 residues in the CDR3. Germline CDR1 and CDR2: MDHEN and SYDVKM. CDR3: CASSPRLAGGNYEQYF. As DNA, the CDR3 is TGTGCCAGCAGTCCTCGCCTAGCGGGGGGAAACTACGAGCAGTACTTC.

V is TRBV12-3 or TRBV12-4 and J is TRBJ1-5; unclear D gene. This CDR3 is built from 13 residues. Deletions cut 5 bases from V and 3 bases from J, with 8 bases between. The CDR3 nucleotides are TGTGCCAGCAGTCTGTTATACAATCAGCCCCAGCATTTT. It specifies CASSLLYNQPQHF.

This clone was seen a handful of times. In DNA, the CDR3 is TGTGCCACCAAGGGAGTACTCACTGAAGCTTTCTTT. Translation: CATKGVLTEAFF. The chain uses TRBV19 and TRBJ1-1, with unresolved D. The CDR3 has 12 amino acids. Trimming shortened V by 10 bases and J by 4 bases, and 13 bases separated the two germline ends. Looked up from germline, CDR1 is LNHDA and CDR2 is SQIVND (reference sequence).

V and J are TRBV24-1 and TRBJ2-7; maybe TRBD1 (5 bases). Between the trimmed V and J ends, which lost 6 bases and 2 bases, there was a span of 13 bases. CDR3 length equals 14 residues. Germline V gives CDR1 KGHDR, CDR2 SFDVKD. This CDR3 is CATSPRAGTYEQYF. In nucleotides, the CDR3 is TGTGCCACCAGTCCCAGGGCAGGCACCTACGAGCAGTACTTC.

V and J are TRBV5-1 and TRBJ2-3, with D perhaps TRBD1 (6 bases). The CDR3 spans 15 residues. Trimming shortened V by 6 bases and J by 0 bases, and 14 bases separated the two germline ends. In germline, CDR1 is SGHRS, CDR2 YFSETQ. CDR3 nucleotide sequence: TGCGCCAGCACCCGTGGGGGCGCTAGCACAGATACGCAGTATTTT. Protein product: CASTRGGASTDTQYF.

This clone was recorded a few times. The CDR3 here is CASSLVRGGETQYF. Written as DNA, the CDR3 is TGTGCCAGCAGCTTAGTAAGGGGTGGAGAGACCCAGTACTTC. The chain uses TRBV11-2 and TRBJ2-5, with D possibly TRBD1 on 5 matching bases. The CDR3 totals 14 residues. V lost 1 base and J 4 bases, leaving 10 bases between the germline ends. Germline CDR1 reads SGHAT; CDR2 reads FQNNGV.

The chain joins TRBV4-1 to TRBJ1-2, with D unclear. CDR1 and CDR2 (germline): MGHRA, YSYEKL. This CDR3 comprises 15 residues. Trimming cost V 0 bases and J 6 bases, with 14 bases left between them. The CDR3 nucleotides are TGCGCCAGCAGCCAAGAAAGGGCCGGGATCGATGGCTACACCTTC. Amino acid sequence: CASSQERAGIDGYTF.

J is TRBJ1-2 and V is TRBV10-3, with TRBD1 matching 10 bases. Germline V gene data show CDR1 as ENHRY and CDR2 as SYGVKD. With 4 bases clipped from V and 2 bases from J, the junction kept 4 bases outside the gene matches. This CDR3 region has 15 residues. The CDR3 DNA follows: TGTGCCATCAGTGGAGGACAGGGGGACAACTATGGCTACACCTTC. The encoded protein is CAISGGQGDNYGYTF.

The V gene is TRBV11-2, the J gene TRBJ2-7; D perhaps matches TRBD1 (5 bases). With 5 bases removed from V and 0 bases from J, the gap between germline ends came to 20 bases. The CDR3 has 17 residues. CDR1 and CDR2 from the germline V gene are SGHAT and FQNNGV. Here the CDR3 reads CASSRTVGQQGSYEQYF. CDR3 bases: TGTGCCAGCAGCCGGACGGTGGGGCAGCAAGGCTCCTACGAGCAGTACTTC.

This clone was recorded once. The chain is built from TRBV4-1 and TRBJ1-6, with D possibly matching TRBD1 (5 bases). V was clipped by 1 base and J by 7 bases, with 11 bases between them. The V gene's germline CDR1 is MGHRA and CDR2 YSYEKL. CDR3 length: 15 residues. In DNA form, the CDR3 reads TGCGCCAGCAGCCAAGGCGGAGGGGAGAATTCACCCCTCCACTTT. As protein: CASSQGGGENSPLHF.

This chain uses TRBV3-1 (or the pseudogene TRBV3-2) with TRBJ1-4; D perhaps matches TRBD1 (5 bases). Between the trimmed V and J ends, which lost 0 bases and 9 bases, there was a span of 14 bases. The CDR3 runs to 15 residues. Germline loops: CDR1 LGHDT, CDR2 YNNKEL (reference sequence). Here the CDR3 DNA reads TGTGCCAGCAGCCAAGATAGGCAGGGTGGAAAAAAACTGTTTTTT. It is translated as CASSQDRQGGKKLFF.

The rearrangement uses TRBV11-1 and TRBJ1-5; the D gene is possibly TRBD1 (6 bases). Looked up from germline, CDR1 is SGHAT and CDR2 is FQDESV (reference sequence). The CDR3 is 15 residues long. The V end was cut by 7 bases, the J end by 3 bases, with 16 bases between. The CDR3 here is CASTLMTGSNQPQHF. The CDR3 DNA is TGTGCCAGCACCCTCATGACAGGATCCAATCAGCCCCAGCATTTT.

This rearrangement joins TRBV19 to TRBJ2-1, with D unclear. CDR3 size: 12 residues. Trimming removed 3 bases at V and 5 bases at J, with 5 bases between. CDR1 and CDR2 (germline): LNHDA, SQIVND (reference sequence). The CDR3 is CASSMRNNEQFF. In DNA, the CDR3 is TGTGCCAGTAGTATGCGGAACAATGAGCAGTTCTTC. Drawing the rest from reference TRBV19 and TRBJ2-1, the complete variable domain is DGGITQSPKYLFRKEGQNVTLSCEQNLNHDAMYWYRQDPGQGLRLIYYSQIVNDFQKGDIAEGYSVSREKKESFPLTVTSAQKNPTAFYLCASSMRNNEQFFGPGTRLTVL.

The CDR3 here is CASSLVEGAGELFF. In nucleotides, the CDR3 is TGTGCCAGCAGCTTAGTTGAGGGGGCCGGGGAGCTGTTTTTT. The gene calls are TRBV7-2 and TRBJ2-2; TRBD1 is a possible D gene (6 bases). CDR1 is SGHTA and CDR2 is FQGNSA in the germline V gene. The CDR3 has 14 residues. V lost 1 base to trimming and J lost 6 bases, with 9 bases between them.

This clone has a single count. This chain uses TRBV5-1 with TRBJ2-1; a weak D match, TRBD2 (7 bases). Between the trimmed V and J ends, which lost 6 bases and 9 bases, there was a span of 16 bases. Germline V CDR1 and CDR2: SGHRS, YFSETQ. CDR3 length: 13 amino acids. The CDR3 region has the DNA TGCGCCAGCAACTTAGGGGGGGCGGGTGAGCAGTTCTTC. It is translated as CASNLGGAGEQFF.

This clone was detected only a few times. The chain links TRBV12-5 to TRBJ2-7; 8 positions agree with TRBD1. The CDR3 sequence is 17 residues long. CDR1 and CDR2 from the germline V gene are LGHNT and FRNRAP. V lost 0 bases, J lost 4 bases, and 11 bases stayed unmatched. This chain's CDR3 is CASGLVRLDREKYEQYF. The CDR3 DNA sequence: TGTGCTAGTGGTTTGGTACGGTTGGACAGGGAGAAGTACGAGCAGTACTTC.

This chain connects TRBV19 to TRBJ2-3; possible D gene TRBD1, 6 bases. This CDR3 has 15 residues. From germline, CDR1 is LNHDA and CDR2 SQIVND (reference sequence). V was trimmed by 3 bases and J by 1 base, leaving 11 bases between them. CDR3 amino acids: CASSIRGDGTDTQYF. CDR3 DNA: TGTGCCAGTAGTATCAGGGGAGATGGCACAGATACGCAGTATTTT.

The chain links TRBV11-2 to TRBJ2-7; 8 nucleotides line up with TRBD2. This CDR3 is 16 amino acids long. Germline V CDR1 and CDR2: SGHAT, FQNNGV. After removal of 3 bases from V and 3 bases from J, the junction contained 10 bases not matched to a gene. The CDR3 loop reads CASSFNRAGGLYEQYF. The CDR3 DNA sequence: TGTGCCAGCAGCTTTAACAGGGCGGGGGGACTCTACGAGCAGTACTTC.

This clone occurred once. The chain recombines TRBV5-1 with TRBJ2-7, with a tentative D call TRBD1 (6 bases). The CDR3 loop spans 13 amino acids. The V end was cut by 0 bases, the J end by 7 bases, with 11 bases between. Germline-derived CDR1 and CDR2 are SGHRS and YFSETQ. The CDR3 nucleotides read TGCGCCAGCAGCTTGGACAGGGATGAAGAGCAGTACTTC. Residues: CASSLDRDEEQYF.

The J gene is TRBJ1-3, the V gene TRBV7-9, with D unclear. This CDR3 has 13 amino acids. V was pared by 2 bases and J by 2 bases, with 4 bases between. The germline gives CDR1 SEHNR, CDR2 FQNEAQ (reference sequence). CDR3 coding DNA: TGTGCCAGCAGCTTATCGGCTGGAAACACCATATATTTT. Its translation is CASSLSAGNTIYF.

V is TRBV29-1 and J is TRBJ2-3, with D possibly being TRBD1 (5 bases). CDR1 is SQVTM and CDR2 is ANQGSEA in the germline V gene. The V gene lost 8 bases and the J gene lost 13 bases, with 19 bases spanning the gap. The CDR3 sequence is 11 residues long. CDR3 residues: CSSRRGGEEYF. CDR3 DNA: TGCAGCTCCCGAAGGGGCGGTGAGGAGTATTTT.

V and J are TRBV11-2 and TRBJ2-7; D gene unclear. The CDR3 covers 12 residues. Trimming stripped 5 bases from V and 6 bases from J, with 11 bases between. The germline CDR1 and CDR2 sequences are SGHAT and FQNNGV. CDR3 bases: TGTGCCAGCAGCCCCCCCCTTCTCGAGCAGTACTTC. Translated, it gives CASSPPLLEQYF.